This TCR beta chain derives from a study of shared clonotypes between healthy human individuals. Study as a whole: CD8 memory received one plate per donor, CD8 naive two, CD4 memory three and CD4 naive three.

As regards this clone: Germline is not matched at one junction end, which may reflect a read error.

The split of CD4+ cells yielded CD45RA+ naive and CD45RA-negative memory subsets. Germline values: CDR1 SGHDT, CDR2 YYEEEE. The CDR3 covers 14 residues. Method: immunoSEQ multiplex PCR; TCRdb's copy keeps in-frame clones and lacks some. The sample has about 1.1 million clones; about four fifths are singletons. This TCR derives from a man aged 18 to 29 in good health. Some clones in this sample may be carry-over from other donors' samples. The source material was memory CD4+ T cells from PBMCs. Subset meaning: CD45RA-negative fraction. The genes are TRBV5-6 and TRBJ1-2; D gene uncertain. The CDR3 spells CASSLDATNYGYTF. The DNA for the CDR3 is TGTGCCAGCAGTTTGGACGCTACGAACTATGGCTACACCTTC.